The entry that follows covers one TCR beta chain sequence. The method was immunoSEQ multiplex PCR; TCRdb's version includes in-frame clones alone and lacks a portion of them. The table lists hundreds of thousands of clones, around nine tenths of them singletons. Germline CDR1 is KGHSH and CDR2 is LQKENI. The CDR3 is 17 residues long. With V trimmed by 3 bases and J by 8 bases, 14 bases remained unmatched. This entry comes from a study of shared T cell receptors in the human thymus. These records were also assigned to another study, of human thymus T cells. That paper adds: Those donating were healthy Finnish infants in corrective surgery for congenital heart defects. Thymus was obtained from resections taken during corrective heart surgery. What appeared biased in thymic and blood repertoires was the usage of V and J genes. Related research examined unrelated individuals and reported that their thymic repertoires overlapped highly.

V gene TRBV18 combines with J gene TRBJ2-1, with TRBD1 identical over 9 bases. The sequence derives from a boy less than two years old with a congenital heart defect. Source material: thymocytes. CDR3 region: CASSPLPGQGIVHEQFF. CDR3 DNA sequence: TGTGCCAGCTCACCCCTCCCGGGACAGGGCATAGTACATGAGCAGTTCTTC.